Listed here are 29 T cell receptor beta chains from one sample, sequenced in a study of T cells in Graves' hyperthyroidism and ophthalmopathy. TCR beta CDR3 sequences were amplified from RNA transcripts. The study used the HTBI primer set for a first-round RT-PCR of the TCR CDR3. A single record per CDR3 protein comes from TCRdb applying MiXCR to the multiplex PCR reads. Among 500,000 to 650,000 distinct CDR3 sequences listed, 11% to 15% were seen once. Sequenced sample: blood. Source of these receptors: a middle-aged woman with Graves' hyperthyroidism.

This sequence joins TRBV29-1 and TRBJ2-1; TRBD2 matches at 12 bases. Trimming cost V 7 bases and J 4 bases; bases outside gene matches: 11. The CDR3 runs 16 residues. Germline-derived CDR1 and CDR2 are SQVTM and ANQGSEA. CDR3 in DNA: TGCAGCGCTAGGACTAGCGGGAATCCCCCTTACAATGAGCAGTTCTTC. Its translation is CSARTSGNPPYNEQFF.

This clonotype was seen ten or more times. The CDR3 coding sequence is TGTGCCAGCAGCCCGGGACTAGTTTCCTACGAGCAGTACTTC. Translated, it gives CASSPGLVSYEQYF. This sequence joins TRBV11-1 and TRBJ2-7, with 8 bases matching TRBD2. In germline, CDR1 is SGHAT, CDR2 FQDESV (reference sequence). Trimming took 5 bases from V and 1 from J; bases not matched to a gene: 4. This CDR3 contains 14 residues.

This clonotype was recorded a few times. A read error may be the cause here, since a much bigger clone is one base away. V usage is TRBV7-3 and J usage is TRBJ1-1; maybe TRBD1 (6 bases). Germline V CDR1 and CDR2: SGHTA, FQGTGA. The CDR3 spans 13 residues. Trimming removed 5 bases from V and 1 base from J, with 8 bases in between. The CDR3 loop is CASSGGGNTEAFF. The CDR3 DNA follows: TGTGCCAGCAGCGGAGGGGGGAACACTGAAGCTTTCTTT.

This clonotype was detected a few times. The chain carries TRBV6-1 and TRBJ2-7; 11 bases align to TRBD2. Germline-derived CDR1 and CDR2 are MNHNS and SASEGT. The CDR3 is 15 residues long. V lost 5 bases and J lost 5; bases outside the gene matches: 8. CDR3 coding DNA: TGTGCCAGCAGTCAAGGACTAGCGGGCCGCCACGAGCAGTACTTC. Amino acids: CASSQGLAGRHEQYF.

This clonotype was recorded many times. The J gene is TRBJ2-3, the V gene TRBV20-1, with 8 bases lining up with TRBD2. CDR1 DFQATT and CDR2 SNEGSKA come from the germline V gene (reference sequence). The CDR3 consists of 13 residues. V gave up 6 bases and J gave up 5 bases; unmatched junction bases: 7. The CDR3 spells CSAPGLAGDTQYF. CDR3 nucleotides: TGCAGTGCACCAGGACTAGCAGGAGATACGCAGTATTTT.

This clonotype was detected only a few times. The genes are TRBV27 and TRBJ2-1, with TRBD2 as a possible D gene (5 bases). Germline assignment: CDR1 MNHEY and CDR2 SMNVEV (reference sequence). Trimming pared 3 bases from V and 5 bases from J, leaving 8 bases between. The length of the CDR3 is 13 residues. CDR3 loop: CASSFLADNEQFF. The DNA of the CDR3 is TGTGCCAGCAGTTTTCTAGCTGACAATGAGCAGTTCTTC.

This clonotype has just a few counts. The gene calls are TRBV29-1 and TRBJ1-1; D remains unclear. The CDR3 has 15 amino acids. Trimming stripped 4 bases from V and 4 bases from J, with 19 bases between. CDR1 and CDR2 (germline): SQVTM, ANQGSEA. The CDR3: CSVAENSAVGTEAFF. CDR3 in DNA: TGCAGCGTTGCTGAGAACAGTGCTGTGGGCACTGAAGCTTTCTTT. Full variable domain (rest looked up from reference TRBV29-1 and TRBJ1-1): SAVISQKPSRDICQRGTSLTIQCQVDSQVTMMFWYRQQPGQSLTLIATANQGSEATYESGFVIDKFPISRPNLTFSTLTVSNMSPEDSSIYLCSVAENSAVGTEAFFGQGTRLTVV.

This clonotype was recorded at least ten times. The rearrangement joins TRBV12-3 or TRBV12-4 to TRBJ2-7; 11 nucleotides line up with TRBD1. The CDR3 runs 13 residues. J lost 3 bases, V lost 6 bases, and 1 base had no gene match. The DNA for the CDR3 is TGTGCCAGCAGGGGACAGGGGGTCTACGAGCAGTACTTC. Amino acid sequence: CASRGQGVYEQYF.

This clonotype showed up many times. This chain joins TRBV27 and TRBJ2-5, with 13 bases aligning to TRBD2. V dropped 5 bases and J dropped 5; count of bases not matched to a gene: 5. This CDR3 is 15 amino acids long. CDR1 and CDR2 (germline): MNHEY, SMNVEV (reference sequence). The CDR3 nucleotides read TGTGCCAGCAGTCCAGGGACTAGCGGGATTGAGACCCAGTACTTC. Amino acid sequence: CASSPGTSGIETQYF.

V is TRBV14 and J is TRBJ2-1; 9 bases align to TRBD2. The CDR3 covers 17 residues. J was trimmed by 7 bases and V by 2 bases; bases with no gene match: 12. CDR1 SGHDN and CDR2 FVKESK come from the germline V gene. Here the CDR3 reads CASSQLQSLAGKNEQFF. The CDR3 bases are TGTGCCAGCAGCCAACTTCAGTCGCTAGCGGGGAAGAATGAGCAGTTCTTC.

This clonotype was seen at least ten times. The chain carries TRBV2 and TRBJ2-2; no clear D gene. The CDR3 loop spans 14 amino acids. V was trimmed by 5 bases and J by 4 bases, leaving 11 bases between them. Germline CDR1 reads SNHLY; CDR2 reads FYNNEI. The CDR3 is CASSRQAGTGELFF. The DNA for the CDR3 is TGTGCCAGCAGTAGGCAGGCTGGCACCGGGGAGCTGTTTTTT.

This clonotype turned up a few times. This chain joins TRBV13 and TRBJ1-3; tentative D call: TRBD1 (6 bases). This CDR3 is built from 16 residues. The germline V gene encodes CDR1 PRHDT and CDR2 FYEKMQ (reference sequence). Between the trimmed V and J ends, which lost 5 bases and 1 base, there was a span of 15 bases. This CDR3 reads CASSAIGGKSGNTIYF. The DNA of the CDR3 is TGTGCCAGCAGCGCAATAGGGGGGAAGTCTGGAAACACCATATATTTT.

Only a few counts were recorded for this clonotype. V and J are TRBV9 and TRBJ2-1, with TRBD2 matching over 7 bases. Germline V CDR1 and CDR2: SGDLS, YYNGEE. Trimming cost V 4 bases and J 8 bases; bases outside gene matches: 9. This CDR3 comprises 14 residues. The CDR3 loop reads CASSPRLARDEQFF. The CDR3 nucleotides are TGTGCCAGCAGCCCCCGACTAGCTAGGGATGAGCAGTTCTTC.

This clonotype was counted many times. CDR3 residues: CASSLQGAQALGGYTF. The CDR3 DNA reads as TGTGCCAGCAGTTTGCAGGGGGCGCAGGCCCTTGGTGGCTACACCTTC. The chain combines TRBV28 with TRBJ1-2; 8 bases match TRBD1. Germline V gives CDR1 MDHEN, CDR2 SYDVKM. V lost 3 bases and J lost 7; bases outside the gene matches: 13. The CDR3 extends over 16 amino acids.

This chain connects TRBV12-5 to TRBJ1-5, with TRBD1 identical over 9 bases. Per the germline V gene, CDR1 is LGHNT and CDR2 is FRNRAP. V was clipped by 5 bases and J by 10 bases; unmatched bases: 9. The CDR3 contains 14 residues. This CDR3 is CASGMGQGGDPQHF. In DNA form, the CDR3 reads TGTGCTAGTGGTATGGGACAGGGTGGCGATCCCCAGCATTTT.

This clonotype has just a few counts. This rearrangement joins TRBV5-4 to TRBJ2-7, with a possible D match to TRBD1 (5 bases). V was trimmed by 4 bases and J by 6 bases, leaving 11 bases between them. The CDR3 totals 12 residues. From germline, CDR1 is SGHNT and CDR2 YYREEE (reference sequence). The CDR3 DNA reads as TGTGCCAGCAGCGCTCAGGGTCCCGAGCAGTACTTC. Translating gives CASSAQGPEQYF.

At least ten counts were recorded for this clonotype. In DNA, the CDR3 is TGTGCCAGCAGCTTAAGTAGGGGATCCCACAATGAGCAGTTCTTC. Residues: CASSLSRGSHNEQFF. V usage is TRBV7-3 and J usage is TRBJ2-1; a possible D gene is TRBD1 (5 bases). V lost 1 base and J 5 bases, leaving 12 bases between the germline ends. The CDR3 sequence is 15 residues long. Per the germline V gene, CDR1 is SGHTA and CDR2 is FQGTGA.

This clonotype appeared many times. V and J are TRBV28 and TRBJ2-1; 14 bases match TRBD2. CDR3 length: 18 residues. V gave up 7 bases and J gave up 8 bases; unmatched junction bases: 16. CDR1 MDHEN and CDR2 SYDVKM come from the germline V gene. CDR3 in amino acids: CASTTGGTSGSLIDEQFF. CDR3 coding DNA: TGTGCCAGCACTACCGGAGGGACTAGCGGGAGTTTAATCGATGAGCAGTTCTTC.

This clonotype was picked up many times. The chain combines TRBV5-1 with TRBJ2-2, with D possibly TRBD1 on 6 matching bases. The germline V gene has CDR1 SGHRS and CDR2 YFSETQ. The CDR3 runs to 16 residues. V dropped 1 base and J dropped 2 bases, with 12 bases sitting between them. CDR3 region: CASSLWPGENTGELFF. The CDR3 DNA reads TGCGCCAGCAGCTTGTGGCCAGGGGAAAACACCGGGGAGCTGTTTTTT.

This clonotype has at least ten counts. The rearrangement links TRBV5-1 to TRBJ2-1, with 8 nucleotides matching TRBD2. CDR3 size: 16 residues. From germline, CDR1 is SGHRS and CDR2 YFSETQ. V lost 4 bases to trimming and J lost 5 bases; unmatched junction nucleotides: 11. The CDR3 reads CASSPPTSGSNNEQFF. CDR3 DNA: TGCGCCAGCAGCCCCCCGACCAGCGGGAGTAACAATGAGCAGTTCTTC.

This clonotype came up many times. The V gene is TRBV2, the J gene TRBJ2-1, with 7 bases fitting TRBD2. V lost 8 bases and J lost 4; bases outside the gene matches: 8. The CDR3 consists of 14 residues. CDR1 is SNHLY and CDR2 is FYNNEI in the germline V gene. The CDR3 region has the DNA TGTGCCAGCCAAGAAGGCGGGGGATACAATGAGCAGTTCTTC. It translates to CASQEGGGYNEQFF.

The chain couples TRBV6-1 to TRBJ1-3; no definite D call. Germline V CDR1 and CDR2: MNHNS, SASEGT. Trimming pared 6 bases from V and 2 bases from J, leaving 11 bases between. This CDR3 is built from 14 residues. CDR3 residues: CASRASGAGNTIYF. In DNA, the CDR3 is TGTGCCAGCAGAGCATCCGGGGCTGGAAACACCATATATTTT.

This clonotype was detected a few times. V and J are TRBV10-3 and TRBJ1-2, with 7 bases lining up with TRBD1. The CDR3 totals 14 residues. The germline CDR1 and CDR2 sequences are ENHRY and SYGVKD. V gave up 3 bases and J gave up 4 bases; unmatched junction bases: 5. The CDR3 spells CAISDIQGSYGYTF. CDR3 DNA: TGTGCCATCAGTGATATACAGGGGAGCTATGGCTACACCTTC.

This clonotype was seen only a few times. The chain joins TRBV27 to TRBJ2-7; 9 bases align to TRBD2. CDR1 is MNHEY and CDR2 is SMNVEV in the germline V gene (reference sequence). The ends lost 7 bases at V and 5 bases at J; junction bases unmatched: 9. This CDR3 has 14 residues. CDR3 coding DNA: TGTGCCAGCATAAGAACCAGCGGGAGGCACGAGCAGTACTTC. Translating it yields CASIRTSGRHEQYF.

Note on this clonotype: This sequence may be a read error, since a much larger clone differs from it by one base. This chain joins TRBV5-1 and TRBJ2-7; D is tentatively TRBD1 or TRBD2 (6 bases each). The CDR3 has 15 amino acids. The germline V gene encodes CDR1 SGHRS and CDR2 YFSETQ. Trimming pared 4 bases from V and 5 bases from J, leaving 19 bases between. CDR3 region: CASSDTGAGGHEQYF. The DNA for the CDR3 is TGCGCCAGCAGCGATACCGGGGCCGGGGGCCACGAGCAGTACTTC. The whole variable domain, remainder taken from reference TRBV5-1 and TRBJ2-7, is KAGVTQTPRYLIKTRGQQVTLSCSPISGHRSVSWYQQTPGQGLQFLFEYFSETQRNKGNFPGRFSGRQFSNSRSEMNVSTLELGDSALYLCASSDTGAGGHEQYFGPGTRLTVT.

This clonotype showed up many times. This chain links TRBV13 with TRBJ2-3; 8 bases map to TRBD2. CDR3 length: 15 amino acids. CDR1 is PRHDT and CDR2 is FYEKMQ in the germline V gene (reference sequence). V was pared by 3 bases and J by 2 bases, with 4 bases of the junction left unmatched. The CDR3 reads CASSFGGRPTDTQYF. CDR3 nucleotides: TGTGCCAGCAGCTTTGGCGGGAGGCCCACAGATACGCAGTATTTT.

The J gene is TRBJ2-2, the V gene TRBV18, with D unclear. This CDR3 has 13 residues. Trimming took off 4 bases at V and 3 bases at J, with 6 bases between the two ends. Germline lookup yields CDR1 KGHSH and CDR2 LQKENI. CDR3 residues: CASSQKYTGELFF. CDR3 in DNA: TGTGCCAGCTCACAGAAATACACCGGGGAGCTGTTTTTT.

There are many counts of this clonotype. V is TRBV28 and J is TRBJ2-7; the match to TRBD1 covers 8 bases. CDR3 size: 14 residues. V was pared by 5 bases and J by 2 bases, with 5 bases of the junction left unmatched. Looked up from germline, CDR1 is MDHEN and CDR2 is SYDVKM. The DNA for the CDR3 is TGTGCCAGCAGTCAAATGACAGGGGCCTACGAGCAGTACTTC. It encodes CASSQMTGAYEQYF.

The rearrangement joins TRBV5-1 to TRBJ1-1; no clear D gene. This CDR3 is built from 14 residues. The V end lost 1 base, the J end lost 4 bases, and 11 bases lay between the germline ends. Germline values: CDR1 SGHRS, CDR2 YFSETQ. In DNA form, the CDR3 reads TGCGCCAGCAGCTTGCCCCTCGGGAGCACTGAAGCTTTCTTT. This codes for CASSLPLGSTEAFF.